This is a list of T cell receptor beta chains from one sample in a study of blood T cell repertoires in COVID-19. The protocol was immunoSEQ multiplex PCR, while the TCRdb copy is restricted to in-frame clones and leaves out a portion. The sample lists about 410,000 clones, around 89% seen once, with roughly 1.4% in the top ten. Sequenced sample: peripheral blood. The receptors were sampled from a woman aged 40 to 50 with COVID-19, enrolled during active disease. The CDR3 runs from the conserved cysteine through the conserved F or W. The order of the fields is D gene, J gene, clone size, V gene, CDR3 protein, CDR3 DNA. The D gene is left open where the match is weak. Size tells how often a clone was seen (once, few, many) or the class of an expanded clone, and some rows leave it out.

d_call: NA
j_call: TRBJ1-1
clone_size: NA
v_call: TRBV3-1/TRBV3-2
cdr3_aa: CASSQDTWEGGPTEAFF
cdr3_nt: TGTGCCAGCAGCCAAGATACATGGGAGGGGGGGCCCACTGAAGCTTTCTTT

d_call: TRBD1
j_call: TRBJ1-1
clone_size: NA
v_call: TRBV29-1
cdr3_aa: CSVGRQGEVAFF
cdr3_nt: TGCAGCGTTGGACGACAGGGGGAGGTAGCTTTCTTT

d_call: TRBD1
j_call: TRBJ2-5
clone_size: NA
v_call: TRBV29-1
cdr3_aa: CSTRQGRETQYF
cdr3_nt: TGCAGCACGCGACAGGGGCGAGAGACCCAGTACTTC

d_call: NA
j_call: TRBJ1-5
clone_size: NA
v_call: TRBV7-9
cdr3_aa: CASSLGVGGDNQPQHF
cdr3_nt: TGTGCCAGCAGCTTAGGTGTGGGGGGAGACAATCAGCCCCAGCATTTT

d_call: NA
j_call: TRBJ1-1
clone_size: once
v_call: TRBV7-6
cdr3_aa: CASSLNEVGPMNTEAFF
cdr3_nt: TGTGCCAGCAGCTTGAATGAGGTGGGGCCAATGAACACTGAAGCTTTCTTT

d_call: NA
j_call: TRBJ1-6
clone_size: NA
v_call: TRBV19
cdr3_aa: CASRPRGGRGNSPLHF
cdr3_nt: TGTGCCAGTAGACCGAGGGGAGGCCGGGGCAACTCCCCCCTCCACTTT

d_call: TRBD2
j_call: TRBJ2-1
clone_size: NA
v_call: TRBV7-2
cdr3_aa: CASSLVRGGYNEQFF
cdr3_nt: TGTGCCAGCAGCTTAGTACGGGGGGGCTACAATGAGCAGTTCTTC

d_call: NA
j_call: TRBJ2-3
clone_size: NA
v_call: TRBV2
cdr3_aa: CASSPGNRETQYF
cdr3_nt: TGTGCCAGCAGTCCCGGAAACAGGGAAACGCAGTATTTT

d_call: TRBD1
j_call: TRBJ2-7
clone_size: NA
v_call: TRBV7-2
cdr3_aa: CASSLYRGNPYEQYF
cdr3_nt: TGTGCCAGCAGCTTATACAGGGGGAACCCCTACGAGCAGTACTTC

d_call: NA
j_call: TRBJ2-7
clone_size: NA
v_call: TRBV30
cdr3_aa: CAWSVGSYYEQYF
cdr3_nt: TGTGCCTGGAGTGTCGGGTCGTACTACGAGCAGTACTTC

d_call: NA
j_call: TRBJ2-3
clone_size: NA
v_call: TRBV30
cdr3_aa: CAWGHGSGLDTQYF
cdr3_nt: TGTGCCTGGGGCCATGGGAGCGGCCTAGATACGCAGTATTTT

d_call: TRBD1
j_call: TRBJ1-4
clone_size: NA
v_call: TRBV4-1
cdr3_aa: CASSLQGATNEKLFF
cdr3_nt: TGCGCCAGCAGCCTGCAGGGGGCAACTAATGAAAAACTGTTTTTT

d_call: TRBD1
j_call: TRBJ2-2
clone_size: NA
v_call: TRBV7-9
cdr3_aa: CASSPTRGPGLTGELFF
cdr3_nt: TGTGCCAGCAGCCCCACAAGGGGGCCGGGATTGACCGGGGAGCTGTTTTTT

d_call: NA
j_call: TRBJ1-1
clone_size: NA
v_call: TRBV19
cdr3_aa: CASLGQPNTEAFF
cdr3_nt: TGTGCCAGCCTCGGACAGCCGAACACTGAAGCTTTCTTT

d_call: TRBD1
j_call: TRBJ2-5
clone_size: NA
v_call: TRBV27
cdr3_aa: CASGRLGGVQYF
cdr3_nt: TGTGCCAGCGGCCGCTTAGGGGGCGTCCAGTACTTC

d_call: TRBD1
j_call: TRBJ1-2
clone_size: NA
v_call: TRBV28
cdr3_aa: CASSYSPQGAQNGYTF
cdr3_nt: TGTGCCAGCAGTTATTCCCCACAGGGGGCGCAAAATGGCTACACCTTC

d_call: TRBD1
j_call: TRBJ2-5
clone_size: few
v_call: TRBV6-2/TRBV6-3
cdr3_aa: CASSFSRGLQETQYF
cdr3_nt: TGTGCCAGCAGTTTTTCGAGGGGGCTTCAGGAGACCCAGTACTTC

d_call: NA
j_call: TRBJ2-2
clone_size: NA
v_call: TRBV5-1
cdr3_aa: CASSFRLDGARVTGELFF
cdr3_nt: TGCGCCAGCAGCTTTAGACTAGACGGCGCCCGGGTAACCGGGGAGCTGTTTTTT

d_call: NA
j_call: TRBJ2-6
clone_size: NA
v_call: TRBV24-1
cdr3_aa: CATSDPTRGGANVLTF
cdr3_nt: TGTGCCACCAGTGATCCAACACGAGGTGGGGCCAACGTCCTGACTTTC

d_call: TRBD1
j_call: TRBJ2-1
clone_size: NA
v_call: TRBV5-1
cdr3_aa: CASSLVTGYYNEQFF
cdr3_nt: TGCGCCAGCAGCTTGGTGACAGGGTACTACAATGAGCAGTTCTTC

d_call: NA
j_call: TRBJ2-2
clone_size: NA
v_call: TRBV7-3
cdr3_aa: CASSLRGEATGELFF
cdr3_nt: TGTGCCAGCAGCTTAAGAGGGGAGGCCACCGGGGAGCTGTTTTTT

d_call: NA
j_call: TRBJ2-5
clone_size: once
v_call: TRBV11-3
cdr3_aa: CASSPGGSFGETQYF
cdr3_nt: TGTGCCAGCAGCCCGGGGGGCTCCTTCGGAGAGACCCAGTACTTC

d_call: TRBD1
j_call: TRBJ2-7
clone_size: NA
v_call: TRBV2
cdr3_aa: CASSGLGQGNVEQYF
cdr3_nt: TGTGCCAGCAGTGGGCTAGGACAGGGGAATGTCGAGCAGTACTTC

d_call: TRBD2
j_call: TRBJ2-3
clone_size: once
v_call: TRBV13
cdr3_aa: CASSPPGRTSGSWQYF
cdr3_nt: TGTGCCAGCAGCCCGCCGGGTAGGACTAGCGGGAGTTGGCAGTATTTT

d_call: TRBD1
j_call: TRBJ1-3
clone_size: once
v_call: TRBV5-4
cdr3_aa: CASSLEGQAGNTIYF
cdr3_nt: TGTGCCAGCAGCTTGGAGGGACAGGCTGGAAACACCATATATTTT

d_call: TRBD1
j_call: TRBJ1-1
clone_size: NA
v_call: TRBV28
cdr3_aa: CANLRQGEAFF
cdr3_nt: TGTGCCAACTTACGACAGGGTGAAGCTTTCTTT

d_call: NA
j_call: TRBJ2-7
clone_size: NA
v_call: TRBV7-9
cdr3_aa: CASSRGQSDEQYF
cdr3_nt: TGTGCCAGCAGCCGTGGACAGAGCGACGAGCAGTACTTC

d_call: TRBD2
j_call: TRBJ2-1
clone_size: NA
v_call: TRBV19
cdr3_aa: CASSSSGDRSYNEQFF
cdr3_nt: TGTGCCAGTAGTAGTAGCGGGGACCGCTCCTACAATGAGCAGTTCTTC

d_call: NA
j_call: TRBJ2-1
clone_size: NA
v_call: TRBV12-3/TRBV12-4
cdr3_aa: CASRPGYNEQFF
cdr3_nt: TGTGCCAGCAGACCAGGCTACAATGAGCAGTTCTTC

d_call: NA
j_call: TRBJ1-1
clone_size: NA
v_call: TRBV28
cdr3_aa: CASTVSGPEAFF
cdr3_nt: TGTGCCAGCACCGTCTCAGGCCCCGAAGCTTTCTTT

d_call: TRBD1
j_call: TRBJ2-7
clone_size: NA
v_call: TRBV7-2
cdr3_aa: CASNSGTGRYEQYF
cdr3_nt: TGTGCCAGCAATTCCGGGACAGGGCGCTACGAGCAGTACTTC

d_call: TRBD1
j_call: TRBJ1-1
clone_size: NA
v_call: TRBV7-2
cdr3_aa: CASSTRQGMNTEAFF
cdr3_nt: TGTGCCAGCAGCACGCGACAGGGGATGAACACTGAAGCTTTCTTT